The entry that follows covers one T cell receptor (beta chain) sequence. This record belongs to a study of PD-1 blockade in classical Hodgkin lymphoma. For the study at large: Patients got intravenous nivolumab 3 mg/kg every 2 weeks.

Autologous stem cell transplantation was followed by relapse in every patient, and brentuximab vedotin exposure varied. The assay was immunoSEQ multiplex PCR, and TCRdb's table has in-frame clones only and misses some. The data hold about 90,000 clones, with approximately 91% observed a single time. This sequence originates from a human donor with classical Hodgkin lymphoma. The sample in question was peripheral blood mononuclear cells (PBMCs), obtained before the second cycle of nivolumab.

The CDR3 DNA reads TGTGCCAGCAGCCCGTGGACCTATGGCTACACCTTC. Encoded protein: CASSPWTYGYTF. The chain couples TRBV7-8 to TRBJ1-2; D unresolved. The CDR3 consists of 12 residues. CDR1 and CDR2 from the germline V gene are SGHVS and FQNEAQ. V lost 5 bases and J lost 4, with 8 bases in between.